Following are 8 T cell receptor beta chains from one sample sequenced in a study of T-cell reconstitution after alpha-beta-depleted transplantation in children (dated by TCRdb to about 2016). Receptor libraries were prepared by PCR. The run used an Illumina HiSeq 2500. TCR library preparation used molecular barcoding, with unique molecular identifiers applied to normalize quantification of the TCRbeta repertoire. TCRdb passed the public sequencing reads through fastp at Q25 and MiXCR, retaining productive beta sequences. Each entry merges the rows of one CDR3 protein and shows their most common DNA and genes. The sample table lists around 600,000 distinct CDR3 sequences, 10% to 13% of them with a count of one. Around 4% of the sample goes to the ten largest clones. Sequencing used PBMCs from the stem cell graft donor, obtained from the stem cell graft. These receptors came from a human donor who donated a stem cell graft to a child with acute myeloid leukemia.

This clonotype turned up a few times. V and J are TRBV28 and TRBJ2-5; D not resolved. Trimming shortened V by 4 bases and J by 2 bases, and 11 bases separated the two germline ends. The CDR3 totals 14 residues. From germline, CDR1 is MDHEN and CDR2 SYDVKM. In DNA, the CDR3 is TGTGCCAGCAGTTCTTCTGCGAAACAAGAGACCCAGTACTTC. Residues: CASSSSAKQETQYF.

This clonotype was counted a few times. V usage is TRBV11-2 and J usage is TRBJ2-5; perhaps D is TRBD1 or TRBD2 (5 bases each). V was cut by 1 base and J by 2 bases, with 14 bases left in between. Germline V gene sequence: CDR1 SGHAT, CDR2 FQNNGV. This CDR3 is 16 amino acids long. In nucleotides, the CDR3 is TGTGCCAGCAGCTTAGCCCCGGGACGGACTCAAGAGACCCAGTACTTC. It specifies CASSLAPGRTQETQYF.

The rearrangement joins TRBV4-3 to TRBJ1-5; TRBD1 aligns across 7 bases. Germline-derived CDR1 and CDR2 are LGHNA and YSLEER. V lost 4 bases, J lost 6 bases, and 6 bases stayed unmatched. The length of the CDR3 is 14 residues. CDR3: CASSPAGGGQPQHF. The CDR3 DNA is TGCGCCAGCAGCCCGGCAGGGGGGGGTCAGCCCCAGCATTTT.

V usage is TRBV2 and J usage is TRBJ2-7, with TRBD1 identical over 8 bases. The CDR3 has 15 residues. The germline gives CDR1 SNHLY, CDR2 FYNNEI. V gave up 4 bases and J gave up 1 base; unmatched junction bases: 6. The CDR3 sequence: CASSAPGQVSYEQYF. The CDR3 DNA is TGTGCCAGCAGTGCTCCGGGACAGGTATCCTACGAGCAGTACTTC.

CDR3: CASSLKEETQYF. For the CDR3, the DNA is TGCGCCAGCAGCCTGAAGGAAGAGACCCAGTACTTC. The chain has TRBV5-1 and TRBJ2-5; D remains ambiguous. V shed 4 bases and J shed 3 bases, with 7 bases lying between them. CDR1 is SGHRS and CDR2 is YFSETQ in the germline V gene. The CDR3 extends over 12 amino acids.

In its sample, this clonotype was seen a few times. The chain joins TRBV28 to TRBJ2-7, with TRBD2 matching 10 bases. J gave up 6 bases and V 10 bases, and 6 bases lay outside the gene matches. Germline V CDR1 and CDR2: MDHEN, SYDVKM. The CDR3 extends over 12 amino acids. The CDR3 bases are TGTGCCATACGAGCGGGAGGGGGCGAGCAGTACTTC. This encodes CAIRAGGGEQYF.

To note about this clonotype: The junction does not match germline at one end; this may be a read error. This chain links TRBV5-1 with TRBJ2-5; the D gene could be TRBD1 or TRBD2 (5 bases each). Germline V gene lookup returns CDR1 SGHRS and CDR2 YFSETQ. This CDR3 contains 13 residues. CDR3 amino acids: CASRLGEFGTQYF. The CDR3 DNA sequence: TGCGCCAGCAGGTTGGGGGAGTTTGGGACCCAGTACTTC.

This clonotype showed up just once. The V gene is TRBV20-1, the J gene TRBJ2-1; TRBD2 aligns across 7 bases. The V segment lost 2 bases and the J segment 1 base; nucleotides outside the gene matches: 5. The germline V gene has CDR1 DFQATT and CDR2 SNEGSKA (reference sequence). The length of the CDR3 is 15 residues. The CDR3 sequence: CSARPAGKSYNEQFF. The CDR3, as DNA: TGCAGTGCTAGACCAGCGGGAAAGTCCTACAATGAGCAGTTCTTC.